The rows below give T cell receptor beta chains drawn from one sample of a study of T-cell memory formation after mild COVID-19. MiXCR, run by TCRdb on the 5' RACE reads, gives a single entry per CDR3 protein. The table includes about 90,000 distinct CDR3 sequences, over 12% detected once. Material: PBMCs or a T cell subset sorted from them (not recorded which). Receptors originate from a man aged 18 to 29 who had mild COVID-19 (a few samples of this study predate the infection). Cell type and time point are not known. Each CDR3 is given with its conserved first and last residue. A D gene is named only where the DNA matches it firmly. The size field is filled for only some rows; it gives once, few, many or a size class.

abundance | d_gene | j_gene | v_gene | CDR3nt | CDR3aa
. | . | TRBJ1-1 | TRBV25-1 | TGTGCCAGCAGTGAAAGGGGGGACCTGAACACTGAAGCTTTCTTT | CASSERGDLNTEAFF
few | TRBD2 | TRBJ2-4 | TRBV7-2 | TGTGCCAGCAGCTTCCGACTAGCGGAAGCCAAAAACATTCAGTACTTC | CASSFRLAEAKNIQYF
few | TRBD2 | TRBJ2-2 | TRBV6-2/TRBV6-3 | TGTGCCAGCAGCGGGGGGGACACCGGGGAGCTGTTTTTT | CASSGGDTGELFF
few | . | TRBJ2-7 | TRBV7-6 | TGTGCCAGCAGCCCGGGTGGGGAGTTCCACGAGCAGTACTTC | CASSPGGEFHEQYF
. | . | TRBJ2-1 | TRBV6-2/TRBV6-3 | TGTGCCAGCAGTTACCCGATGGGGGGGCCGGTCGGCAATGAGCAGTTCTTC | CASSYPMGGPVGNEQFF
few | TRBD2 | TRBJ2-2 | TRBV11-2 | TGTGCCAGCAGCTTAGCCCGAGGACTAGCGGAGATCACCGGGGAGCTGTTTTTT | CASSLARGLAEITGELFF
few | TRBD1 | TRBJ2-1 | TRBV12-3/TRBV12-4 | TGTGCCAGCAGCACCGGGACAGGGGAGTTCTTC | CASSTGTGEFF
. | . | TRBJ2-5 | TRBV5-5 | TGTGCCAGCAGTTACAGCTACAGCTACCAAGAGACCCAGTACTTC | CASSYSYSYQETQYF
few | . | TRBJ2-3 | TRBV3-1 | TGTGCCAGCAGCCACCCAGTGAGGACAGATACGCAGTATTTT | CASSHPVRTDTQYF
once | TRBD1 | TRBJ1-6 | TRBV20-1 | TGCAGTGCCATAGATGACAGGGTCTCCTATAATTCACCCCTCCACTTT | CSAIDDRVSYNSPLHF
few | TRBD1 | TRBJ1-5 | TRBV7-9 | TGTGCCAGCAGCTCGTCCTTGACAGGGGGCAATCAGCCCCAGCATTTT | CASSSSLTGGNQPQHF
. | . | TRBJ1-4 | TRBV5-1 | TGCGCCAGCAGCTTGCGTAGCACTGAAAAACTGTTTTTT | CASSLRSTEKLFF
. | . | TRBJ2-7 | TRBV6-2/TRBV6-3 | TGTGCCAGCAGTTACGATATTAAAACCTACGAGCAGTACTTC | CASSYDIKTYEQYF
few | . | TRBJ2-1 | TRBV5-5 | TGTGCCAGCAGCTTGGGGGACTACAATGAGCAGTTCTTC | CASSLGDYNEQFF
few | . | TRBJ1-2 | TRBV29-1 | TGCAGCGTTGAAGATCATAGGGTACAAGGCTACACCTTC | CSVEDHRVQGYTF
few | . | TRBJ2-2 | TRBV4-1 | TGCGCCAGCAGCCAAGGGGGATTTGGAACCGGGGAGCTGTTTTTT | CASSQGGFGTGELFF
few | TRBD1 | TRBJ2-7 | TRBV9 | TGTGCCAGCAGCGTAGAGGGGACAGGGGCTGACGAGCAGTACTTC | CASSVEGTGADEQYF
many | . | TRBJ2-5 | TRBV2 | TGTGCCAGCAGTGATCTAGAGACCCAGTACTTC | CASSDLETQYF
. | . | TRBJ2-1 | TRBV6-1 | TGTGCCAGCAGTGAAGCGCCGAGTTCAGGCAATGAGCAGTTCTTC | CASSEAPSSGNEQFF
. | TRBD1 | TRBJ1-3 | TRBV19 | TGTGCCAGTAGTGACGGGACAGGGTCGTCTTCTGGAAACACCATATATTTT | CASSDGTGSSSGNTIYF
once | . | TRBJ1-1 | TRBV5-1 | TGCGCCAGCAGCTACGATCAGGGGATGAACACTGAAGCTTTCTTT | CASSYDQGMNTEAFF
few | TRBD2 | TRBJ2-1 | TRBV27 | TGTGCCAGCAGCAAAAGGACTAGCGGGGGGTTGTCCTACAATGAGCAGTTCTTC | CASSKRTSGGLSYNEQFF
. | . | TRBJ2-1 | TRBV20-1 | TGCAGTGCTGGTGGGGTCGGGGGTTTCTCCTACAATGAGCAGTTCTTC | CSAGGVGGFSYNEQFF
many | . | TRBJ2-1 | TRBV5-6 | TGTGCCAGCAGCTTGGGAGGGAGCTCCTACAATGAGCAGTTCTTC | CASSLGGSSYNEQFF
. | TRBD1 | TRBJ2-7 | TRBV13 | TGTGCCAGCAGCCGTGTCCAGGGGGAAAAAGGCGAGCAGTACTTC | CASSRVQGEKGEQYF
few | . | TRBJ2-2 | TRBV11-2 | TGTGCCAGCAGCTCAATTGCAGGCAACACCGGGGAGCTGTTTTTT | CASSSIAGNTGELFF
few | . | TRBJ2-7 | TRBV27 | TGTGCCAGCAGTTTAAAGAAGTTTGGCTCCTACGAGCAGTACTTC | CASSLKKFGSYEQYF
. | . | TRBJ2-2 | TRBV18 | TGTGCCAGCTCACCAACTACAGGGACGGGGAACACCGGGGAGCTGTTTTTT | CASSPTTGTGNTGELFF
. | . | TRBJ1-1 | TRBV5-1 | TGCGCCAGCAGCTGGCAGGGGACGGCCACTGAAGCTTTCTTT | CASSWQGTATEAFF
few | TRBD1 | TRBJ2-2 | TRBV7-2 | TGTGCCAGCAGCTTAGGAGGACAGGGATGGGCCGGGGAGCTGTTTTTT | CASSLGGQGWAGELFF
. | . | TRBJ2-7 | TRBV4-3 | TGCGCCAGCAGCCAAGATCTAAGCGGAGAGCTATACGAGCAGTACTTC | CASSQDLSGELYEQYF
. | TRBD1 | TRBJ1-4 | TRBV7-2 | TGTGCCAGCAGCGTCCGGGACAGGGGGAATGAAAAACTGTTTTTT | CASSVRDRGNEKLFF
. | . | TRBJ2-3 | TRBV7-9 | TGTGCCAGCGACGAGATTCCGGGTGGACCAGATACGCAGTATTTT | CASDEIPGGPDTQYF
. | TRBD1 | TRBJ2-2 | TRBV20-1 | TGCAGTGCTAGGGTCCCCGGGACAGGGGGAGACGGGGAGCTGTTTTTT | CSARVPGTGGDGELFF
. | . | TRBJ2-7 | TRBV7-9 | TGTGCCAGCAGACCCTATGACAGACCCTACGAGCAGTACTTC | CASRPYDRPYEQYF
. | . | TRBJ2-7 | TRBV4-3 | TGCGCCAGCAGCCCGTGGCCCAACTACGAGCAGTACTTC | CASSPWPNYEQYF
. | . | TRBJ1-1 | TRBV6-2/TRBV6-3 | TGTGCCAGCAGTTCGACGGGCTTCATGAACACTGAAGCTTTCTTT | CASSSTGFMNTEAFF
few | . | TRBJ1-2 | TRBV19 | TGTGCCAGTAAGGGGGACGGCTATAACTATGGCTACACCTTC | CASKGDGYNYGYTF
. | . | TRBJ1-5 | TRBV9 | TGTGCCAGCAGCGTAGGCACCGATCAGCCCCAGCATTTT | CASSVGTDQPQHF
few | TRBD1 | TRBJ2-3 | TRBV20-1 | TGCAGTGCTAGAGATGCGGGACAGGCGACAGATACGCAGTATTTT | CSARDAGQATDTQYF
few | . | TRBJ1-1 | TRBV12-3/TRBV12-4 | TGTGCCAGCAGTTTTTTTTCCGGGATGGGGGTCAGGGACACTGAAGCTTTCTTT | CASSFFSGMGVRDTEAFF
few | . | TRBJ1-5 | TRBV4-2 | TGTGCCAGCAGCCAAGATAAGGGGGATGGCAATCAGCCCCAGCATTTT | CASSQDKGDGNQPQHF
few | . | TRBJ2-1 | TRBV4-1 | TGCGCCAGCGGCAGGGCGGGGAGAGGCAGTGAGCAGTTCTTC | CASGRAGRGSEQFF